A selection of T cell receptor beta chains follows, all from one sample in a study of blood T cell repertoires in COVID-19. Sequencing used immunoSEQ multiplex PCR; TCRdb keeps in-frame clones, though not all of them. The sample has some 260,000 clones, around 80% seen once. The material sequenced was PBMCs or T cells enriched from blood (not recorded which). The source is a man younger than 40 with acute COVID-19. The CDR3 runs from the conserved cysteine through the conserved F or W. The order of the fields is J gene, V gene, CDR3 protein.

>TRBJ2-1|TRBV6-1
CASSETGGSYNEQFF
>TRBJ2-2|TRBV6-4
CASSTQTGSYTGELFF
>TRBJ1-1|TRBV27
CASSFLGTNTEAFF
>TRBJ2-3|TRBV18
CASSPTGGTDTQYF
>TRBJ1-1|TRBV6-6
CASSYGLTAGNTEAFF
>TRBJ1-2|TRBV10-3
CAIWGQGPIYGYTF
>TRBJ2-1|TRBV14
CASSQRGVYEQFF
>TRBJ1-2|TRBV27
CASSFRGNSGYTF
>TRBJ2-3|TRBV7-9
CASSRTDFTDTQYF
>TRBJ1-5|TRBV18
CASSRGTGGNQPQHF
>TRBJ2-4|TRBV6-1
CASSEDRLAKNIQYF
>TRBJ1-2|TRBV28
CASHLPGALDRGYTF
>TRBJ1-2|TRBV6-5
CASTAWSSGYTF